The present T cell receptor (beta chain) was sequenced within a study of blood T cell repertoires in COVID-19. Original processing methods: Reference gene primer amplification gave estimated nucleated cell counts. Profiling relied on immunoSEQ multiplex PCR, and the TCRdb table lists in-frame clones only, not all of them. V, J and clone size reflect that table, while D and trimming were determined from the DNA. This table has about 360,000 clones, more than 85% appearing once. V lost 4 bases to trimming and J lost 6 bases; unmatched junction nucleotides: 5. This CDR3 contains 14 residues. Looked up from germline, CDR1 is LNHDA and CDR2 is SQIVND (reference sequence).

This receptor was taken from a human donor in a cohort sampled during active COVID-19. The J gene is TRBJ2-3, the V gene TRBV19; 9 bases align to TRBD1. Sequencing was carried out using peripheral blood. Here the CDR3 DNA reads TGTGCCAGTAGTAATACAGGGGGCCGGGATACGCAGTATTTT. This sequence encodes CASSNTGGRDTQYF.